This TCR beta chain was sequenced in a study of blood T cell repertoires in COVID-19. Across the whole study: The study drew acute and convalescent COVID-19 samples from the United States, Italy and Spain. T cells, B-cell-depleted T cells, or PBMCs supplied cDNA or gDNA.

Original data processing: Amplification of reference gene primers provided the estimated nucleated cell counts. The method was immunoSEQ multiplex PCR; TCRdb's version includes in-frame clones alone and lacks a portion of them. V and J calls and clone size follow that table, whereas D and trimming were derived from the DNA. The sample has tens of thousands of clones, 79% seen once. The CDR3 extends over 18 amino acids. From germline, CDR1 is MNHEY and CDR2 SMNVEV (reference sequence). The germline V and J ends were trimmed by 6 bases and 0 bases, with 18 bases remaining between them. V usage is TRBV27 and J usage is TRBJ2-6, with D unclear. This clonotype was obtained from a woman aged 60 to 75 with acute or convalescent COVID-19. Sequencing was performed on peripheral blood. In DNA, the CDR3 is TGTGCCAGCAGGCTTGGTGCCTTTTTAGACTCTGGGGCCAACGTCCTGACTTTC. Protein product: CASRLGAFLDSGANVLTF.